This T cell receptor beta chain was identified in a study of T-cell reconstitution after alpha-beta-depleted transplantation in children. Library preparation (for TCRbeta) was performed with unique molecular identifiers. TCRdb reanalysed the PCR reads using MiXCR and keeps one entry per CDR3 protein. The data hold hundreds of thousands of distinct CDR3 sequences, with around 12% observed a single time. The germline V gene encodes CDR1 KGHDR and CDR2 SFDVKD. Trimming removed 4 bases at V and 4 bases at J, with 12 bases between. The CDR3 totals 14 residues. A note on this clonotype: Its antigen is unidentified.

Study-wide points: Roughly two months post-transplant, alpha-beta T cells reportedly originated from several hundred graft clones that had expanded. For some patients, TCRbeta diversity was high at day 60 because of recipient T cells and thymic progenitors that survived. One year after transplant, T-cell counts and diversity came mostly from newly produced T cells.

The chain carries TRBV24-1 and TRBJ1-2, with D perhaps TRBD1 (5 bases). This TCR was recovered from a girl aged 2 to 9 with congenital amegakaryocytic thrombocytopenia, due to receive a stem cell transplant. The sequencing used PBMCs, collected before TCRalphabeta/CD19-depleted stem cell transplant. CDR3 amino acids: CATSDHGTVYGYTF. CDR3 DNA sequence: TGTGCCACCAGTGACCACGGGACGGTCTATGGCTACACCTTC.